The rows below give T cell receptor beta chains drawn from one sample of a study of T cells in Graves' hyperthyroidism and ophthalmopathy. TCRdb analysed the multiplex PCR reads with MiXCR anew, one entry per CDR3 protein. This sample has a few hundred thousand distinct CDR3 sequences, with more than 15% found just once. Specimen: blood. The receptor source for this set is a woman aged 25-40 years with Graves' hyperthyroidism. CDR3s include the opening cysteine and the closing phenylalanine or tryptophan. D genes are given only for firm matches. Some rows have no size entry. The others give once, few or many, or a class for an expanded clone.

>TRBV10-3|.|16|TRBJ2-2|.
TGTGCCATCAGTGTATCCGAGACTTCGAACACCGGGGAGCTGTTTTTT
CAISVSETSNTGELFF
>TRBV20-1|many|12|TRBJ2-7|.
TGCAGTGCTAGAGATCCTAACTACGAGCAGTACTTC
CSARDPNYEQYF
>TRBV20-1|few|14|TRBJ1-6|TRBD1
TGCAGTGCCGCAGAGGGACAGTATAATTCACCCCTCCACTTT
CSAAEGQYNSPLHF
>TRBV7-2|many|14|TRBJ2-5|.
TGTGCCAGCAGCATGATACAGCTTCCAGAGACCCAGTACTTC
CASSMIQLPETQYF
>TRBV28|few|14|TRBJ2-6|.
TGTGCCAGCGCAGAAAACTCTGGGGCCAACGTCCTGACTTTC
CASAENSGANVLTF
>TRBV7-3|many|14|TRBJ2-3|TRBD2
TGTGCCAGCAGCCCGGGACTAGCGACAGATACGCAGTATTTT
CASSPGLATDTQYF
>TRBV30|many|13|TRBJ2-1|.
TGTGCCTGGAGTCCCAGAGGAGTCAATGAGCAGTTCTTC
CAWSPRGVNEQFF
>TRBV4-1|few|16|TRBJ2-1|TRBD1
TGCGCCAGCAGCCAAGGTGCGGACAGGGCTTACAATGAGCAGTTCTTC
CASSQGADRAYNEQFF
>TRBV28|many|14|TRBJ1-5|.
TGTGCCAGCAGTCCCGACAGGTTTGGTCAGCCCCAGCATTTT
CASSPDRFGQPQHF
>TRBV12-3/TRBV12-4|few|15|TRBJ1-1|.
TGTGCCAGCAGTTTACCGGATCGGGGGGTCACTGAAGCTTCCTTT
CASSLPDRGVTEASF
>TRBV19|few|17|TRBJ2-2|.
TGTGCCAGTAGTATCCTCCAGGGCCTAAGGAACACCGGGGAGCTGTTTTTT
CASSILQGLRNTGELFF
>TRBV28|few|13|TRBJ2-7|.
TGTGCCAGCAGTTTCGTCGGAAACTACGAGCAGTACTTC
CASSFVGNYEQYF
>TRBV13|many|11|TRBJ2-7|.
TGTGCCAGCAGCTTATACGGCGAGCAGTACTTC
CASSLYGEQYF
>TRBV7-2|many|14|TRBJ1-1|.
TGTGCCAGCAGCTTAGTTAGCACACTGTTTGAAGCTTTCTTT
CASSLVSTLFEAFF
>TRBV6-2/TRBV6-3|.|13|TRBJ2-1|TRBD2
TGTGCCAGCATCCGCCTAGCGGGAGGTGAGCAGTTCTTC
CASIRLAGGEQFF
>TRBV20-1|.|14|TRBJ1-6|.
TGCAGTGCTCCGGGGGGACGGGGTGATTCACCCCTCCACTTT
CSAPGGRGDSPLHF
>TRBV5-1|.|17|TRBJ2-2|TRBD2
TGCGCCAGCAGCCTGCCCTTAGTAGCGGGAGGCACCGGGGAGCTGTTTTTT
CASSLPLVAGGTGELFF
>TRBV27|many|13|TRBJ2-6|.
TGTGCCAGCAGTCTGTCTGGGGCCAACGTCCTGACTTTC
CASSLSGANVLTF
>TRBV30|.|12|TRBJ1-2|TRBD1
TGTGCCCGGCTCACAGGGGGTCTTGGCTACACCTTC
CARLTGGLGYTF
>TRBV3-1|.|14|TRBJ1-6|.
TGTGCCAGCAGCCAAGAGGGCGCAGATTCACCCCTCCACTTT
CASSQEGADSPLHF
>TRBV11-2|many|17|TRBJ2-1|.
TGTGCCAGCAGCTTATTTGTTGCGCCCGACCGCAGCAATGAGCAGTTCTTC
CASSLFVAPDRSNEQFF
>TRBV20-1|many|14|TRBJ2-7|TRBD2
TGCAGTGCTAGAGCCGGGACTAACTCCTACGAGCAGTACTTC
CSARAGTNSYEQYF
>TRBV11-3|many|12|TRBJ2-1|.
TGTGCCAGCAGCTTAACGGACAATGAGCAGTTCTTC
CASSLTDNEQFF
>TRBV6-2/TRBV6-3|few|16|TRBJ2-7|.
TGTGCCAGCAGCCGGGGGCAGGGCCCTTATGCCTACGAGCAGTACTTC
CASSRGQGPYAYEQYF
>TRBV3-1|many|14|TRBJ1-1|.
TGTGCCAGCAGCCAAGTGTCGCCGAACACTGAAGCTTTCTTT
CASSQVSPNTEAFF
>TRBV3-1|many|13|TRBJ2-5|TRBD2
TGTGCCAGCAGCTTCGGGGGGGATGAGACCCAGTACTTC
CASSFGGDETQYF
>TRBV18|few|16|TRBJ1-2|TRBD1
TGTGCCAGCTCACCAGAAGGGACAGCCCGATCCTATGGCTACACCTTC
CASSPEGTARSYGYTF
>TRBV15|.|16|TRBJ2-1|.
TGTGCCACCAGCAGAGATCCCGACACGGCGTACAATGAGCAGTTCTTC
CATSRDPDTAYNEQFF
>TRBV4-1|few|18|TRBJ2-1|TRBD1
TGCGCCAGCAGCCAAGGGGTGCCGGGACAGGAACCTCCCACCGAGCAGTTCTTC
CASSQGVPGQEPPTEQFF